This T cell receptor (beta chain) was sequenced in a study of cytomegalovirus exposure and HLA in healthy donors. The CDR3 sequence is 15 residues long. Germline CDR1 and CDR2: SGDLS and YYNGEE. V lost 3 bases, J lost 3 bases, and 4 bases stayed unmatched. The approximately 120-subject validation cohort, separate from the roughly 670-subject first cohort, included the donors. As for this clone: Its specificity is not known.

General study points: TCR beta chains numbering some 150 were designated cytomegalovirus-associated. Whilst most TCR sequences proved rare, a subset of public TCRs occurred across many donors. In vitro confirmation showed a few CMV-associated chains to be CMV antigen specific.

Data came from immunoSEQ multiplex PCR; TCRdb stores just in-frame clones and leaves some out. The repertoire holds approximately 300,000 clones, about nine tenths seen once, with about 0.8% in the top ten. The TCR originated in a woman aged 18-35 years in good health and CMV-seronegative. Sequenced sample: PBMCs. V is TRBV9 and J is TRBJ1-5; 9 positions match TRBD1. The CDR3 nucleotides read TGTGCCAGCAGCGAGGGACAGGGCGTCAATCAGCCCCAGCATTTT. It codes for CASSEGQGVNQPQHF.